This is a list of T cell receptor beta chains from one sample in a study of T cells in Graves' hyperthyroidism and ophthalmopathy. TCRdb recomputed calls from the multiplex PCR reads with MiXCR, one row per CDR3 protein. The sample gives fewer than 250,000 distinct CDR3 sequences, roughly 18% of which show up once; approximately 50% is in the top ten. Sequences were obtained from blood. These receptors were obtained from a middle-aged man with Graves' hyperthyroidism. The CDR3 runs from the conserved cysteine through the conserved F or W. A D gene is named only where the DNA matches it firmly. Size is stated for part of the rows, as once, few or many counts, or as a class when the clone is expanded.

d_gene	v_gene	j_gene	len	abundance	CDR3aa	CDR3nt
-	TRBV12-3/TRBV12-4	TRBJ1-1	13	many	CASSLWGHTEAFF	TGTGCCAGCAGTTTATGGGGTCACACTGAAGCTTTCTTT
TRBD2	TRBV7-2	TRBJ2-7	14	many	CASSFVASGYEQYF	TGTGCCAGCAGCTTTGTTGCTAGCGGCTACGAGCAGTACTTC
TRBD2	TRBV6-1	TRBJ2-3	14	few	CASSETSGRDTQYF	TGTGCCAGCAGTGAGACTAGCGGGAGGGATACGCAGTATTTT
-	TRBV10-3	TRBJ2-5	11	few	CAISETETQYF	TGTGCCATCAGTGAGACAGAGACCCAGTACTTC
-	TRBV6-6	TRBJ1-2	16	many	CASSYSIGRGTYGYTF	TGTGCCAGCAGTTACTCGATTGGGAGGGGGACCTATGGCTACACCTTC
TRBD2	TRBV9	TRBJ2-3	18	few	CASSVDPGTSGSTDTQYF	TGTGCCAGCAGCGTAGACCCCGGGACTAGCGGGAGCACAGATACGCAGTATTTT
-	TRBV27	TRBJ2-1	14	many	CASSLAARYNEQFF	TGTGCCAGCAGTTTAGCGGCTAGATACAATGAGCAGTTCTTC
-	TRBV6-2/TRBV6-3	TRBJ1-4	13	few	CASSYRDLEKLFF	TGTGCCAGCAGTTATAGGGACTTGGAAAAACTGTTTTTT
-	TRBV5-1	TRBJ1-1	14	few	CASSFDGGGTEAFF	TGCGCCAGCAGCTTCGACGGTGGGGGCACTGAAGCTTTCTTT
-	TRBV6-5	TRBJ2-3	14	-	CASSYYEDTDTQYF	TGTGCCAGCAGTTACTATGAAGACACAGATACGCAGTATTTT
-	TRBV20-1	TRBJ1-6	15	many	CSARSLGDSNSPLHF	TGCAGTGCTAGATCCCTCGGGGATTCTAATTCACCCCTCCACTTT
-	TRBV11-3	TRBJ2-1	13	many	CASSQIAYNEQFF	TGTGCCAGCAGCCAAATAGCTTACAATGAGCAGTTCTTC
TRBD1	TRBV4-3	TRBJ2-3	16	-	CASSPGLTGGLDTQYF	TGCGCCAGCAGCCCAGGATTGACAGGGGGATTAGATACGCAGTATTTT
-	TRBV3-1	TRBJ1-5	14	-	CASSQDLGNQPQHF	TGTGCCAGCAGCCAAGATTTGGGCAATCAGCCCCAGCATTTT
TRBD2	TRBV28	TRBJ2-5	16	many	CASSLLTSGSRETQYF	TGTGCCAGCAGTTTACTGACTAGCGGGAGTAGGGAGACCCAGTACTTC
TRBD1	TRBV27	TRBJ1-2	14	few	CASRATTGGYGYTF	TGTGCCAGCAGAGCTACTACAGGGGGCTATGGCTACACCTTC
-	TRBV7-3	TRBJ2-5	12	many	CASMAGKETQYF	TGTGCCAGCATGGCGGGAAAAGAGACCCAGTACTTC
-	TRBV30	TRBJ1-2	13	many	CAWNTGGADGYTF	TGTGCCTGGAATACCGGGGGGGCTGATGGCTACACCTTC
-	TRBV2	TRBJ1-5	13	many	CASSAASNQPQHF	TGTGCCAGCAGTGCGGCTAGCAATCAGCCCCAGCATTTT
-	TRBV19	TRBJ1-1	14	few	CASNPDKLNTEAFF	TGTGCCAGTAATCCCGACAAACTGAACACTGAAGCTTTCTTT
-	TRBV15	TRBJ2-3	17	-	CATSRDIQGVGTDTQYF	TGTGCCACCAGCAGAGACATCCAGGGTGTCGGCACAGATACGCAGTATTTT
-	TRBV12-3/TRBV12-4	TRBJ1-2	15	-	CASSSPERGVNGYTF	TGTGCCAGCAGTTCACCCGAACGGGGGGTGAATGGCTACACCTTC
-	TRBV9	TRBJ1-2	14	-	CASSAASTNYGYTF	TGTGCCAGCAGCGCTGCCTCAACTAACTATGGCTACACCTTC
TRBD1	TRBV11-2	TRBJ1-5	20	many	CASSLGSPKQGLVGNQPQHF	TGTGCCAGCAGCTTAGGCAGCCCGAAACAGGGGCTAGTAGGCAATCAGCCCCAGCATTTT
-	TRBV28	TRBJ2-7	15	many	CASTFSGSSSYEQYF	TGTGCCAGCACCTTTTCCGGCAGTAGCTCCTACGAGCAGTACTTC
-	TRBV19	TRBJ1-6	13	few	CASSIDQSSPLHF	TGTGCCAGTAGTATAGACCAGAGTTCACCCCTCCACTTT
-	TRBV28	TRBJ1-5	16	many	CASSLIGQGSNQPQHF	TGTGCCAGCAGTTTAATCGGCCAGGGTAGCAATCAGCCCCAGCATTTT
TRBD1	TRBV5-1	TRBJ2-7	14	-	CASSLSTGAFEQYF	TGCGCCAGCAGCTTGTCGACAGGGGCGTTCGAGCAGTACTTC
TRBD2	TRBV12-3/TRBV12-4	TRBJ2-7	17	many	CASSFGTGGAETYEQYF	TGTGCCAGCAGTTTCGGGACGGGGGGAGCGGAGACCTACGAGCAGTACTTC
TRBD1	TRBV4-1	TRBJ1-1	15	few	CASSQFTGVYTEAFF	TGCGCCAGCAGCCAATTTACAGGGGTTTACACTGAAGCTTTCTTT
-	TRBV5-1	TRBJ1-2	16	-	CASSGGGVGFGYGYTF	TGCGCCAGCAGCGGAGGCGGTGTGGGGTTCGGGTATGGCTACACCTTC
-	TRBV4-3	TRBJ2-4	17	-	CASSQEIQLLAKNIQYF	TGCGCCAGCAGCCAAGAAATACAGCTACTAGCCAAAAACATTCAGTACTTC
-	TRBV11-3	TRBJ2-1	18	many	CASSLTRWGHGGRGEQFF	TGTGCCAGCAGCTTAACCCGATGGGGACACGGAGGGCGGGGTGAGCAGTTCTTC
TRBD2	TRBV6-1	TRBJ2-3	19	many	CASSGGKGLAGFSTDTQYF	TGTGCCAGCAGTGGTGGAAAAGGACTAGCGGGATTCAGCACAGATACGCAGTATTTT
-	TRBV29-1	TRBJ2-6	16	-	CSVEWGSSSGANVLTF	TGCAGCGTTGAATGGGGTTCAAGCTCTGGGGCCAACGTCCTGACTTTC
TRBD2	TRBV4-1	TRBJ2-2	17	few	CASRRTSGSGYTGELFF	TGCGCCAGCAGACGGACTAGCGGGAGTGGGTACACCGGGGAGCTGTTTTTT
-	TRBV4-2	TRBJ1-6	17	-	CASSQASPRPNNSPLHF	TGTGCCAGCAGCCAAGCGAGCCCTAGGCCTAATAATTCACCCCTCCACTTT
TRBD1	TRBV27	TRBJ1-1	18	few	CASSHLRGTGGTNTEAFF	TGTGCCAGCAGTCACCTCCGGGGGACAGGGGGTACGAACACTGAAGCTTTCTTT
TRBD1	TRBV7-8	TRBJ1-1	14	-	CASSLDRGGTEAFF	TGTGCCAGCAGCCTAGACAGGGGAGGTACTGAAGCTTTCTTT
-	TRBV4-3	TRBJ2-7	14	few	CASSQEIRQTEQYF	TGCGCCAGCAGCCAAGAAATCCGACAAACGGAGCAGTACTTC
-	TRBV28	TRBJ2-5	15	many	CASSLAQGSQETQYF	TGTGCCAGCAGTTTAGCCCAGGGCTCCCAAGAGACCCAGTACTTC
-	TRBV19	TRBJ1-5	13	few	CASSIQGRQPQHF	TGTGCCAGTAGTATCCAGGGGCGTCAGCCCCAGCATTTT
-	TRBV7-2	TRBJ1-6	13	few	CASSLAADSPLHF	TGTGCCAGCAGCTTAGCAGCGGATTCACCCCTCCACTTT
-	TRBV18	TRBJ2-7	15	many	CASSPVRDSVYEQYF	TGTGCCAGCTCACCCGTGCGGGATTCCGTCTACGAGCAGTACTTC
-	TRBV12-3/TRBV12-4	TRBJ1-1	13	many	CASSPQMNTEAFF	TGTGCCAGCAGCCCACAAATGAACACTGAAGCTTTCTTT
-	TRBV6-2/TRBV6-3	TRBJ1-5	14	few	CASRKDSRNQPQHF	TGTGCCAGCAGGAAGGACAGCCGCAATCAGCCCCAGCATTTT
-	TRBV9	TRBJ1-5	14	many	CASSPGVSNQPQHF	TGTGCCAGCAGCCCGGGAGTTAGCAATCAGCCCCAGCATTTT
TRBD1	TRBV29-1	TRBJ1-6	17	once	CSVEGGDRMSACSPLHF	TGCAGCGTTGAAGGGGGGGACAGGATGAGTGCTTGCTCACCCCTCCACTTT
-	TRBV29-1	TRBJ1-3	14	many	CSVGGGSSGNTIYF	TGCAGCGTTGGTGGCGGTAGCTCTGGAAACACCATATATTTT
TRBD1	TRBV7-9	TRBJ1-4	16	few	CASSLAGTGFNEKLFF	TGTGCCAGCAGCTTAGCCGGGACAGGGTTTAATGAAAAACTGTTTTTT
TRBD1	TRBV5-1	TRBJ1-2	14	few	CASSLETGYSGYTF	TGCGCCAGCAGCTTGGAGACAGGGTACAGTGGCTACACCTTC
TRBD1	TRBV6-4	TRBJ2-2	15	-	CASSSDRDGTGELFF	TGTGCCAGCAGTTCGGACAGGGATGGCACCGGGGAGCTGTTTTTT
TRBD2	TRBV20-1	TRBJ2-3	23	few	CSTNPLGGATSGRANVFSDTQYF	TGCAGTACAAACCCCCTGGGAGGCGCGACTAGCGGGAGGGCCAACGTTTTCTCAGATACGCAGTATTTT
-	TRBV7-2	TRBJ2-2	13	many	CASSLRSAGELFF	TGTGCCAGCAGCTTGCGTAGCGCCGGGGAGCTGTTTTTT
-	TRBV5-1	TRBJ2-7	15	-	CASSDLLGKVGEQYF	TGCGCCAGCAGCGACCTACTGGGTAAGGTCGGCGAGCAGTACTTC
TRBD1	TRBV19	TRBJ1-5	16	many	CASKNSGTGTGQPQHF	TGTGCCAGCAAGAACTCCGGGACAGGAACGGGACAGCCCCAGCATTTT
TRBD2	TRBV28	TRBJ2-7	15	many	CASSDTSGSPYEQYF	TGTGCCAGCAGTGATACTAGCGGGAGTCCCTACGAGCAGTACTTC